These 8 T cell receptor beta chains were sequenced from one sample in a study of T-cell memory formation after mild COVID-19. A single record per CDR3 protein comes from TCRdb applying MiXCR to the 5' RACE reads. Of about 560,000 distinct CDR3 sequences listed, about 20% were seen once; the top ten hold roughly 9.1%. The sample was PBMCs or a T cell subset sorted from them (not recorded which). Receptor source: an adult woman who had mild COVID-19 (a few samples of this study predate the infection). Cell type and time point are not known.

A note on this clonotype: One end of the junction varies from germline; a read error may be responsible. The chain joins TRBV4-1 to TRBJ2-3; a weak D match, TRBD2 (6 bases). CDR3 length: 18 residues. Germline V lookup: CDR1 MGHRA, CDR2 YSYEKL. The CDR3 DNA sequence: TGCGCCAGCACCCAAGGGCCGAGGAGGGGCTTTTTCACAGATACGCAGTATTTT. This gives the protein CASTQGPRRGFFTDTQYF.

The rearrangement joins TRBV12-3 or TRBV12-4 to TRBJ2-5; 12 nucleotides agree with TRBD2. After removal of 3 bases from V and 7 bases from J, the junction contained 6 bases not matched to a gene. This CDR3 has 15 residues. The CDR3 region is CASSLASGRAGTQYF. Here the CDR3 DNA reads TGTGCCAGCAGTTTGGCTAGCGGGAGGGCCGGGACCCAGTACTTC.

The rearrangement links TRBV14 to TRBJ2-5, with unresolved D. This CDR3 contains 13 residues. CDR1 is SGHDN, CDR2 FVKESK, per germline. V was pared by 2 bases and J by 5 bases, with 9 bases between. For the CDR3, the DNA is TGTGCCAGCAGCCAAAATTGGATGGAGACCCAGTACTTC. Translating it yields CASSQNWMETQYF.

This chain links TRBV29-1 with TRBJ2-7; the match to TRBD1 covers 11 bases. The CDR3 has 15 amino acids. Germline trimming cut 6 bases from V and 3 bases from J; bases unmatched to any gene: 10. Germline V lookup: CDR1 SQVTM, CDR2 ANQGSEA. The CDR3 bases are TGCAGCGTCGACACCCCCGGGACAGGGGGCTACGAGCAGTACTTC. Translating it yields CSVDTPGTGGYEQYF.

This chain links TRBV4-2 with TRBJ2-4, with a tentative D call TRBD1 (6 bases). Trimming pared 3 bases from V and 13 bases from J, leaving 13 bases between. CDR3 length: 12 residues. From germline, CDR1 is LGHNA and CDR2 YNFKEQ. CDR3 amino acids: CASSHPKGEQYF. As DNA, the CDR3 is TGTGCCAGCAGCCACCCGAAGGGGGAGCAGTACTTC.

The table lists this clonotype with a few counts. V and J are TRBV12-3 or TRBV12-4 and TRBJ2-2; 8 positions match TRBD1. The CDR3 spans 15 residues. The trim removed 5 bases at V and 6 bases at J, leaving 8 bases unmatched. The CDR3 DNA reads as TGTGCCAGCAGTCACCGGACAGGGCCCCCCGGGGAGCTGTTTTTT. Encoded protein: CASSHRTGPPGELFF.

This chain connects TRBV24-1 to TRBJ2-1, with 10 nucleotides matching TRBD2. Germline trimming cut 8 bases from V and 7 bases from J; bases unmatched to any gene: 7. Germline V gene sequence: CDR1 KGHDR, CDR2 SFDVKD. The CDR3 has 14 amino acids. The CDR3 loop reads CATTGGLAKNEQFF. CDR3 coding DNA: TGTGCCACCACCGGGGGACTAGCGAAGAATGAGCAGTTCTTC.

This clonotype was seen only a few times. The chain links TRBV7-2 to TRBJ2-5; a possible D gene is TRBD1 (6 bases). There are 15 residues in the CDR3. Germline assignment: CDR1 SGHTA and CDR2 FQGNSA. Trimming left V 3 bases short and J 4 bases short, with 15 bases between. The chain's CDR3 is CASSFIQIRGETQYF. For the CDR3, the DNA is TGTGCCAGCAGCTTCATACAAATCAGGGGAGAGACCCAGTACTTC.